This T cell receptor (beta chain) is from a study of cytomegalovirus exposure and HLA in healthy donors. As to this clone: Antigen: not known.

The PCR contained 60 Vbeta and 13 Jbeta primers. Method: immunoSEQ multiplex PCR; TCRdb's copy keeps in-frame clones and lacks some. Among some 200,000 clones listed, roughly 70% were seen once. Study-wide results and limits: Specific recognition of CMV antigens was confirmed in vitro for a few chains (all CMV-associated).

The specimen was PBMCs. The source is a woman aged 30 to 39 in good health and CMV-seronegative.

In DNA form, the CDR3 reads TGTGCCAGCAGCTCCTTGACAGGGCTGTCCGAGCAGTACTTC. Protein sequence: CASSSLTGLSEQYF. The chain combines TRBV6-1 with TRBJ2-7; TRBD1 matches 7 bases. The CDR3 runs 14 residues. The junction had 11 bases not matched to a gene; V was cut back by 6 bases and J by 6 bases. From germline, CDR1 is MNHNS and CDR2 SASEGT.